These T cell receptor beta chains were read from a single sample in a study of a mutant IDH1 vaccine in newly diagnosed glioma. This table comes from immunoSEQ multiplex PCR, and its TCRdb copy is limited to in-frame clones, with some not included. The table includes approximately 54,000 clones, roughly 80% detected once. This material consisted of PBMCs, taken from a glioma patient treated with radiotherapy, temozolomide or both. These receptors came from a man between 18 and 29 years old with glioma. Both conserved end residues are trimmed from each CDR3.

v_gene: TRBV5-4
CDR3aa: ASSTSGTGPYEQY

v_gene: TRBV15
CDR3aa: ATSTRTTGDGYT

v_gene: TRBV5-1
CDR3aa: ASSLIGQNTEAF

v_gene: TRBV18
CDR3aa: ASSPIAGQGYNEQF

v_gene: TRBV7-9
CDR3aa: ASSSSFGVRSGANVLT

v_gene: TRBV7-2
CDR3aa: ASSLELPGLSTEAF

v_gene: TRBV15
CDR3aa: ATSRTGGGGNTEAF

v_gene: TRBV2
CDR3aa: ASSEALRLGSSEQY

v_gene: TRBV7-2
CDR3aa: ASSFSYRTTNEKLF

v_gene: TRBV18
CDR3aa: ASSPDSLLYGYT

v_gene: TRBV5-1
CDR3aa: ASSLAGGWANSPLH

v_gene: TRBV6-5
CDR3aa: ASSSRAYSDGYT

v_gene: TRBV5-1
CDR3aa: ASSSWTQETQY

v_gene: TRBV4-1
CDR3aa: ASSQNRGVTNTEAF

v_gene: TRBV5-6
CDR3aa: ASSSRTSGRARTGELF

v_gene: TRBV4-1
CDR3aa: ASSQDIQEMNTEAF

v_gene: TRBV28
CDR3aa: ASSSNYGYT

v_gene: TRBV2
CDR3aa: ASSEAVLTGELF

v_gene: TRBV7-9
CDR3aa: ASRAQGAGEQY

v_gene: TRBV10-3
CDR3aa: AITKDRGASNYGYT

v_gene: TRBV19
CDR3aa: ASSIRTGGGTGELF

v_gene: TRBV11-3
CDR3aa: ASSPDPTGEAF

v_gene: TRBV6-5
CDR3aa: ASSYSSPQTGAGYT

v_gene: TRBV4-1
CDR3aa: ASSQDGGGKTEAF

v_gene: TRBV5-1
CDR3aa: ASSVGDSARYEQY

v_gene: TRBV7-2
CDR3aa: ASSGVGLVWGELF

v_gene: TRBV2
CDR3aa: ASSGARGLSQPQH

v_gene: TRBV5-1
CDR3aa: ASSLMELAGGPGELF

v_gene: TRBV30
CDR3aa: AWSVSGRSNTIY

v_gene: TRBV27
CDR3aa: ASSPGVPYNSPLH

v_gene: TRBV7-8
CDR3aa: ASSPSIGEAF

v_gene: TRBV6-6
CDR3aa: ASSDRENTEAF

v_gene: TRBV10-2
CDR3aa: ASGLHSDTEAF

v_gene: TRBV9
CDR3aa: ASSVANSGFPGEQY

v_gene: TRBV4-1
CDR3aa: ASSQGPSYGYT

v_gene: TRBV2
CDR3aa: ASSVLADSYEQY

v_gene: TRBV6-1
CDR3aa: ASLTEITYEQY

v_gene: TRBV5-1
CDR3aa: ASSSTGGGYEQY

v_gene: TRBV25-1
CDR3aa: ASSESWGQGVNTEAF

v_gene: TRBV29-1
CDR3aa: SVEDRLVETQY

v_gene: TRBV4-3
CDR3aa: ASSQDAGSSGNTIY

v_gene: TRBV7-9
CDR3aa: ASSLVGGRNQPQH